Listed below are T cell receptor beta chains from one sample, sequenced in a study of cytomegalovirus exposure and HLA in healthy donors. Method: immunoSEQ multiplex PCR; TCRdb's copy keeps in-frame clones and lacks some. The table includes under 200,000 clones, about four fifths detected once. Sequencing was carried out using PBMCs. Source of these receptors: a woman aged 45-65 years in good health and CMV-seronegative. Both conserved end residues are part of each CDR3. Each record gives: CDR3 length, J gene, D gene, clone size, V gene, CDR3 DNA, CDR3 protein. A D gene is named only where the DNA matches it firmly. A clone size is listed for some rows: how often the clone was seen (once, few, many), or a class if it is expanded.

18,TRBJ2-6,TRBD1,-,TRBV9,TGTGCCAGCAGCATACCCCGGACAGGGGGTCTGGGGGCCAACGTCCTGACTTTC,CASSIPRTGGLGANVLTF
14,TRBJ2-5,-,once,TRBV9,TGTGCCAGCAGTGCGGGACCCCCTGAAGAGACCCAGTACTTC,CASSAGPPEETQYF
16,TRBJ2-3,-,-,TRBV5-1,TGCGCCAGCAGCAATCAATGGGACATCGACACAGATACGCAGTATTTT,CASSNQWDIDTDTQYF
16,TRBJ2-3,-,-,TRBV7-2,TGTGCCAGCAGCTTAGTAGCCGGGGGTCCGGCAGATACGCAGTATTTT,CASSLVAGGPADTQYF
14,TRBJ2-4,TRBD1,-,TRBV9,TGTGCCAGCAGCGGGACAGGGCGAAAAGACATTCAGTACTTC,CASSGTGRKDIQYF
13,TRBJ2-3,-,-,TRBV10-1,TGCGCCAGCAGTGAACGGACAGTGGATACGCAGTATTTT,CASSERTVDTQYF
13,TRBJ2-1,-,once,TRBV11-3,TGTGCCAGCAGCTCGGGAGTATTCAATGAGCAGTTCTTC,CASSSGVFNEQFF
13,TRBJ2-3,-,once,TRBV6-6,TGTGCCAGCAGTTACTCGAGTCGAGATACGCAGTATTTT,CASSYSSRDTQYF
15,TRBJ2-2,-,-,TRBV2,TGTGCCAGCAGTGAAGCTGAGCCGGACACCGGGGAGCTGTTTTTT,CASSEAEPDTGELFF
16,TRBJ2-3,TRBD1,-,TRBV5-4,TGTGCCAGCAGCCCTTGGACAGGGGCGAGCCCAGATACGCAGTATTTT,CASSPWTGASPDTQYF
19,TRBJ2-3,TRBD1,few,TRBV15,TGTGCCACCAGCAGCCCACAGGGGGAGAGTGGCAACTGGGGAGATACGCAGTATTTT,CATSSPQGESGNWGDTQYF
15,TRBJ1-2,-,-,TRBV4-3,TGCGCCAGCAGCCAAGATACTAACTCCCGTTTTGGCTACACCTTC,CASSQDTNSRFGYTF
16,TRBJ1-4,TRBD1,-,TRBV5-5,TGTGCCAGCAGCTCCGGGACAGACACAACTAATGAAAAACTGTTTTTT,CASSSGTDTTNEKLFF
12,TRBJ2-5,TRBD2,-,TRBV19,TGTGCCTGCGGGGGGCGGCAAGAGACCCAGTACTTC,CACGGRQETQYF
13,TRBJ1-6,-,-,TRBV7-2,TGTGCCAGCAGCAGCAAAGTAAATTCACCCCTCCACTTT,CASSSKVNSPLHF
14,TRBJ2-3,-,-,TRBV5-1,TGCGCCAGCAGTCCGGAGCGGGGCACAGATACGCAGTATTTT,CASSPERGTDTQYF
12,TRBJ1-5,-,once,TRBV19,TGTGCCAGTAGTATTCCTCCGGGGCCCCAGCATTTT,CASSIPPGPQHF
13,TRBJ2-7,TRBD1,-,TRBV5-1,TGCGCCAGCAGCCCGGGACAGGGAGGCGAGCAGTACTTC,CASSPGQGGEQYF
12,TRBJ2-7,-,few,TRBV29-1,TGCAGCGTGGCCCTCCAAGCCTACGAGCAGTACTTC,CSVALQAYEQYF
13,TRBJ2-5,-,once,TRBV15,TGTGCCACCAGCAGAGTCGGGGGAGAGACCCAGTACTTC,CATSRVGGETQYF
17,TRBJ2-1,-,-,TRBV27,TGTGCCAGCAGTTCCCGGGGCTGGCGGGGGCCTTACAATGAGCAGTTCTTC,CASSSRGWRGPYNEQFF
17,TRBJ2-3,TRBD1,-,TRBV13,TGTGCCAGCAGCTTCAAACGGACAGGGGAGGGCACAGATACGCAGTATTTT,CASSFKRTGEGTDTQYF
15,TRBJ1-1,-,-,TRBV9,TGTGCCAGCAGCCCCACATGGGGGGAGAACACTGAAGCTTTCTTT,CASSPTWGENTEAFF
16,TRBJ2-1,TRBD2,-,TRBV5-1,TGCGCCAGCAGCCCAGGGACTAGCGGGAGTTTTAATGAGCAGTTCTTC,CASSPGTSGSFNEQFF
12,TRBJ2-7,-,few,TRBV7-2,TGTGCCAGCAGTTCCACTATCTACGAGCAGTACTTC,CASSSTIYEQYF
15,TRBJ2-7,-,-,TRBV6-1,TGTGCCAGCAGTGAGGAAGGGGGAGTGGACTCCTCGGAGTACTTC,CASSEEGGVDSSEYF
11,TRBJ2-2,-,-,TRBV7-9,TGTTCCAGCACCACTACCGGGGAGCTGTTTTTT,CSSTTTGELFF
14,TRBJ1-1,-,few,TRBV6-4,TGTGCCAGCAGTGACAGCGTGGAGAGCACTGAAGCTTTCTTT,CASSDSVESTEAFF
14,TRBJ2-1,-,-,TRBV5-6,TGTGCCAGCAGCTCTCTGTACTCCTACAATGAGCAGTTCTTC,CASSSLYSYNEQFF
22,TRBJ1-2,TRBD1,-,TRBV6-1,TGTGCCAGCAGTGAATTGGTACGGGGGACGTGGACAGGAGACTCGACTAACTATGGCTACACCTTC,CASSELVRGTWTGDSTNYGYTF
13,TRBJ1-3,-,-,TRBV5-1,TGCGCCAGCAGCCAAACTTCTGGAAACACCATATATTTT,CASSQTSGNTIYF
14,TRBJ2-7,TRBD1,-,TRBV6-5,TGTGCCAGCAACCTCGGACAGGGGGCAGGCGAGCAGTACTTC,CASNLGQGAGEQYF
18,TRBJ2-2,TRBD2,-,TRBV10-1,TGCGCCAGCAGTGACATTACCGGGACGGGGGGAAGCACCGGGGAGCTGTTTTTT,CASSDITGTGGSTGELFF
16,TRBJ1-3,-,-,TRBV5-1,TGCGCCAGCAGCTTGGGAACAGATCGCTCTGGAAACACCATATATTTT,CASSLGTDRSGNTIYF
14,TRBJ1-2,-,-,TRBV6-6,TGTGCCAGCAGTTACGAGGCGGGGTACTATGGCTACACCTTC,CASSYEAGYYGYTF
14,TRBJ1-1,TRBD1,-,TRBV27,TGTGCCAGCAGTCTCAGGGGGCCGAACACTGAAGCTTTCTTT,CASSLRGPNTEAFF
14,TRBJ1-4,-,-,TRBV27,TGTGCCAGCAGTTTAAGAGGAACTAATGAAAAACTGTTTTTT,CASSLRGTNEKLFF
13,TRBJ1-1,-,-,TRBV10-2,TGCGCCAGCAGTGAGGGCAGGGCCCCTGAAGCTTTCTTT,CASSEGRAPEAFF
13,TRBJ2-3,-,-,TRBV6-4,TGTGCCAGCAGTACCGACCACGGGGATACGCAGTATTTT,CASSTDHGDTQYF
14,TRBJ1-1,-,once,TRBV7-2,TGTGCCAGCAGCTTCCGCAGGGAGAACACTGAAGCTTTCTTT,CASSFRRENTEAFF
19,TRBJ1-6,TRBD1,-,TRBV9,TGTGCCAGCAGCCCCCCCCGGGACAGGGGTCCCGCCTATAATTCACCCCTCCACTTT,CASSPPRDRGPAYNSPLHF
16,TRBJ1-5,-,-,TRBV6-1,TGTGCCAGCAGTGAAGGGAGGGTAACGGGCAATCAGCCCCAGCATTTT,CASSEGRVTGNQPQHF
14,TRBJ2-7,TRBD1,-,TRBV4-3,TGCGCCAGCAGCCATAGACAGGGGACCTACGAGCAGTACTTC,CASSHRQGTYEQYF
15,TRBJ2-5,-,-,TRBV29-1,TGCAGCGTAAACCCAGGGGACGGATCTCAAGAGACCCAGTACTTC,CSVNPGDGSQETQYF
15,TRBJ1-2,TRBD1,-,TRBV6-5,TGTGCCAGCAGTTACTCGCCGGACAGGGGCCATGGCTACACCTTC,CASSYSPDRGHGYTF
13,TRBJ1-2,-,-,TRBV30,TGTGCCTGGACCGACTGGGCCGGAGGAGGCTACACCTTC,CAWTDWAGGGYTF
16,TRBJ2-3,TRBD1,-,TRBV9,TGTGCCAGCAGCGCCTACAGGGGTGGTGACGGAGATACGCAGTATTTT,CASSAYRGGDGDTQYF
15,TRBJ2-2,-,-,TRBV6-5,TGTGCCAGCAGTTACGCCGGGGCAGGGGCCGGGGAGCTGTTTTTT,CASSYAGAGAGELFF
14,TRBJ1-1,TRBD1,-,TRBV19,TGTGCCAGTAGTCTACAGGGGGGAGGCACTGAAGCTTTCTTT,CASSLQGGGTEAFF
15,TRBJ2-1,TRBD2,few,TRBV6-4,TGTGCCAGCAGTGACCTGGCGGGAGCGGGTAATGAGCAGTTCTTC,CASSDLAGAGNEQFF
16,TRBJ2-7,TRBD2,-,TRBV5-1,TGCGCCAGCAGCAGGGCCGAGACTAGCGACTCCTACGAGCAGTACTTC,CASSRAETSDSYEQYF
13,TRBJ2-7,TRBD1,-,TRBV19,TGTGCCAGTAGCCTGGGACAGGGCTACGAGCAGTACTTC,CASSLGQGYEQYF
16,TRBJ1-3,TRBD1,-,TRBV9,TGTGCCAGCAGCTCTCGGACAGGGAACTCTGGAAACACCATATATTTT,CASSSRTGNSGNTIYF